The present TCR beta chain was sequenced within a study of T cells in Graves' hyperthyroidism and ophthalmopathy. Study-wide results and limits: Before onset, by a median of about seven months, the model predicted ophthalmopathy.

The CDR3 regions of TCR beta were amplified from RNA transcripts. The primer set for the first-round RT-PCR of the TCR CDR3 was HTBI. TCRdb recomputed calls from the multiplex PCR reads with MiXCR, one row per CDR3 protein. The sample yields roughly 720,000 distinct CDR3 sequences, roughly a sixth seen once. The CDR3 extends over 14 amino acids. From germline, CDR1 is SQVTM and CDR2 ANQGSEA. V was trimmed by 6 bases and J by 3 bases, leaving 15 bases between them. As for this clonotype: As yet, its antigen is unknown.

Source material: blood. The sequence derives from a man in his fifties with Graves' hyperthyroidism. The rearrangement links TRBV29-1 to TRBJ2-4; D tentatively fits TRBD1 or TRBD2 (5 bases each). The CDR3 reads CSVTPRDGKNIQYF. The CDR3 nucleotides read TGCAGCGTGACCCCCAGGGACGGCAAAAACATTCAGTACTTC.